This TCR beta chain was retrieved from a study of blood T cell repertoires in COVID-19. Note on this clone: The sample holds other DNA sequences that translate to the same CDR3.

In germline, CDR1 is MNHEY, CDR2 SVGAGI. Trimming pared 5 bases from V and 5 bases from J, leaving 6 bases between. The CDR3 has 11 amino acids. Generated by immunoSEQ multiplex PCR, the TCRdb table keeps only in-frame clones and is missing some. This sample has 300,000 to 400,000 clones, with over 70% found just once. The sequenced sample consisted of peripheral blood. The TCR comes from a woman aged 45-65 years with COVID-19, enrolled during active disease. The rearrangement uses TRBV6-5 and TRBJ2-5; tentative D call: TRBD2 (5 bases). The CDR3 DNA is TGTGCCAGCAGTACTAGGGAGACCCAGTACTTC. Its translation is CASSTRETQYF.